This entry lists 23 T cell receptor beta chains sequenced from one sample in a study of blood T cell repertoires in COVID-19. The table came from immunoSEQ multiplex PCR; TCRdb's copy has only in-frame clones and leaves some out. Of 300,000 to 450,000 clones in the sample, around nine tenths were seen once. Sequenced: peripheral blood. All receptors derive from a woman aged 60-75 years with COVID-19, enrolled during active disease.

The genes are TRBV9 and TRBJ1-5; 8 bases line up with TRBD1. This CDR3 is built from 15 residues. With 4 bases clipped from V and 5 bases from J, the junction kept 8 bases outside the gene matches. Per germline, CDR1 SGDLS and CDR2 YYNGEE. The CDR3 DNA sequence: TGTGCCAGCAGCAGGGGGGGGACAGGTTATCAGCCCCAGCATTTT. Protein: CASSRGGTGYQPQHF.

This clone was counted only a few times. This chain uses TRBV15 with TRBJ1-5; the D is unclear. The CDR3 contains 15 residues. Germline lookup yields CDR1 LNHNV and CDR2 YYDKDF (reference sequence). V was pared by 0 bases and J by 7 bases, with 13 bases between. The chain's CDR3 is CATSRDTRVGQPQHF. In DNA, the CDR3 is TGTGCCACCAGCAGAGATACGAGGGTTGGGCAGCCCCAGCATTTT.

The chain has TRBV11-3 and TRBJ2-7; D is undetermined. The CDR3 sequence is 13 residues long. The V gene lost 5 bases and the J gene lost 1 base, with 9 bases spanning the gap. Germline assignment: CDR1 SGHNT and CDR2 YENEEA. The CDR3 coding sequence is TGTGCCAGCAGCACGGGTAGGTCCTACGAGCAGTACTTC. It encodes CASSTGRSYEQYF.

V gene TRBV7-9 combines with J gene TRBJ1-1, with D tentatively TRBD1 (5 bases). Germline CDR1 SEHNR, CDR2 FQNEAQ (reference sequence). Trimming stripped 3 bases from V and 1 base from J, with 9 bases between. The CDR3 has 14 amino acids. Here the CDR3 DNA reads TGTGCCAGCAGCTTGGGGGGGAAGAACACTGAAGCTTTCTTT. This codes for CASSLGGKNTEAFF.

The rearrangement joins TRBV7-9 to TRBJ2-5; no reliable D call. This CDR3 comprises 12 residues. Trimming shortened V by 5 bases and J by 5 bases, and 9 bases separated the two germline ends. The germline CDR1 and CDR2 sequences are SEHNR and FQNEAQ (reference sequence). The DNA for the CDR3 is TGTGCCAGCAGCCGGCCCGGGGAGACCCAGTACTTC. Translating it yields CASSRPGETQYF.

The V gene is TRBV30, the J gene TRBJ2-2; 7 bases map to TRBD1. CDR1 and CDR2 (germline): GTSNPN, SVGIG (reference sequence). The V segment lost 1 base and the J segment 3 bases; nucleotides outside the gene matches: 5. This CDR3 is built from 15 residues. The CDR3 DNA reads TGTGCCTGGAGTGCAATCGACAGGGACACCGGGGAGCTGTTTTTT. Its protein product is CAWSAIDRDTGELFF.

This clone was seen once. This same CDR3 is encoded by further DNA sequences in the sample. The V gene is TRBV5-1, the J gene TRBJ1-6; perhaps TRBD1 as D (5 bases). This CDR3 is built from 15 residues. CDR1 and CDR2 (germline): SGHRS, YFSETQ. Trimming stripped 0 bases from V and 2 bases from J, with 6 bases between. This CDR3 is CASSLGQPYNSPLHF. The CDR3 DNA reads TGCGCCAGCAGCTTGGGACAGCCCTATAATTCACCCCTCCACTTT.

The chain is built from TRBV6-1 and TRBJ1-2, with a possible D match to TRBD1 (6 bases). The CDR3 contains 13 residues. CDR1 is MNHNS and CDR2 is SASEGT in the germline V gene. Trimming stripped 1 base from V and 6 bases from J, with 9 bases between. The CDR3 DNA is TGTGCCAGCAGTGAAGGGGCAGGGGATGGCTACACCTTC. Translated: CASSEGAGDGYTF.

The CDR3 DNA reads TGTGCCAGCAGCCAATCCTTGGGGAGTTCTGGGAACACTGAAGCTTTCTTT. It yields the protein CASSQSLGSSGNTEAFF. The chain joins TRBV14 to TRBJ1-1, with D hard to call. CDR3 length: 17 amino acids. Germline V gene lookup returns CDR1 SGHDN and CDR2 FVKESK. V was trimmed by 2 bases and J by 1 base, leaving 17 bases between them.

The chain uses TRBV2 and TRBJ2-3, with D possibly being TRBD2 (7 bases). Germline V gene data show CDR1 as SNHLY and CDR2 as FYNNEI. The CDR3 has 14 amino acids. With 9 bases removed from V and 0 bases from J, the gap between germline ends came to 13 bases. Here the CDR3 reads CAREGGESTDTQYF. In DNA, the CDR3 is TGTGCCAGGGAGGGGGGGGAAAGCACAGATACGCAGTATTTT.

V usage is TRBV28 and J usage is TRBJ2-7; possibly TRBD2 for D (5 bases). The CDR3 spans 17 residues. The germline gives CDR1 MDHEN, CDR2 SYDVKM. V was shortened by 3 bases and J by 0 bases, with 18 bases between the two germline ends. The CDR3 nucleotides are TGTGCCAGCAGTTTCCCCCCGGGGAGCGAGACCTCCTACGAGCAGTACTTC. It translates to CASSFPPGSETSYEQYF. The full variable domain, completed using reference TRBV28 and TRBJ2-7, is DVKVTQSSRYLVKRTGEKVFLECVQDMDHENMFWYRQDPGLGLRLIYFSYDVKMKEKGDIPEGYSVSREKKERFSLILESASTNQTSMYLCASSFPPGSETSYEQYFGPGTRLTVT.

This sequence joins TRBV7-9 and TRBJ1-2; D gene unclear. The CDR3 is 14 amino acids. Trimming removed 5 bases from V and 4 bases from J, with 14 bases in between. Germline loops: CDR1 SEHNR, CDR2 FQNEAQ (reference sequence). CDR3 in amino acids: CASSPEEQTYGYTF. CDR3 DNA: TGTGCCAGCAGCCCTGAGGAGCAAACCTATGGCTACACCTTC.

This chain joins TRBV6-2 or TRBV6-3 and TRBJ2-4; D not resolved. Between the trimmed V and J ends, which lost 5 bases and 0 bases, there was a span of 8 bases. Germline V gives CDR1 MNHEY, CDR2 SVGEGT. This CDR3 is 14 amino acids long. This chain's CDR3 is CASSPELAKNIQYF. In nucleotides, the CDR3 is TGTGCCAGCAGTCCCGAACTAGCCAAAAACATTCAGTACTTC.

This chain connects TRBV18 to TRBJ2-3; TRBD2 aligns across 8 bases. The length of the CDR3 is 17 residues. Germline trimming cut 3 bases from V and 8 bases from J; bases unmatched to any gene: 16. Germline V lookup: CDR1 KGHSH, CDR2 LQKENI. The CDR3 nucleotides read TGTGCCAGCTCACCTCAAGGTCCAGGTTCGGGGGGGAGTACGCAGTATTTT. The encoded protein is CASSPQGPGSGGSTQYF.

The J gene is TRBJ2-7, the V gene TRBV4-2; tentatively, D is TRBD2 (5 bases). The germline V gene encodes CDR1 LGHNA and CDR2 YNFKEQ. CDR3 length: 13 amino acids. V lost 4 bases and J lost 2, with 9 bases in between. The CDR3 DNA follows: TGTGCCAGCAGCCCGGACGGGACCTACGAGCAGTACTTC. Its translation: CASSPDGTYEQYF.

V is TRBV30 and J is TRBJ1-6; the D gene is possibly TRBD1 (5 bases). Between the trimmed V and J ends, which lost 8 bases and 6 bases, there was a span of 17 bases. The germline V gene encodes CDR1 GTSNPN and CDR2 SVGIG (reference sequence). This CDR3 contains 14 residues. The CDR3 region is CALQGMLANSPLHF. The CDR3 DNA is TGTGCCCTTCAGGGAATGCTCGCTAATTCACCCCTCCACTTT.

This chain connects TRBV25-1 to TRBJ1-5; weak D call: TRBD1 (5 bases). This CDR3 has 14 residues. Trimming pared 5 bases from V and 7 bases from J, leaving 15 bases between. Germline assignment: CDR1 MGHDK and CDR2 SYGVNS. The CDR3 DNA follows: TGTGCCAGCAGTCTAGGGGCGGACGGGCAGCCCCAGCATTTT. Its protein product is CASSLGADGQPQHF.

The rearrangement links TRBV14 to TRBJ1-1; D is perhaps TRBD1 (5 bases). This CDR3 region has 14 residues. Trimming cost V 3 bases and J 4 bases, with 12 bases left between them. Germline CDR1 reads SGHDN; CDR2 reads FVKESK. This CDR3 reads CASSQGRALTEAFF. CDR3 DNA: TGTGCCAGCAGCCAGGGCAGGGCCCTCACTGAAGCTTTCTTT.

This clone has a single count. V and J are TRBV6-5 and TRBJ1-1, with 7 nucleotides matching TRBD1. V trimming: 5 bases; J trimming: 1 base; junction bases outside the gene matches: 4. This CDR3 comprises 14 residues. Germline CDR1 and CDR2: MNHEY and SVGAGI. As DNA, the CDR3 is TGTGCCAGCAGTCCACAGGGGAGGAACACTGAAGCTTTCTTT. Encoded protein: CASSPQGRNTEAFF.

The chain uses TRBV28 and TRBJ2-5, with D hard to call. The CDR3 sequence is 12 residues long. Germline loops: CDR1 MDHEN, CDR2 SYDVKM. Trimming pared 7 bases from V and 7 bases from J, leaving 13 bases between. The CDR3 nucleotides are TGTGCCAGCACTCCTAGACTTGGGACCCAGTACTTC. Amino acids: CASTPRLGTQYF.

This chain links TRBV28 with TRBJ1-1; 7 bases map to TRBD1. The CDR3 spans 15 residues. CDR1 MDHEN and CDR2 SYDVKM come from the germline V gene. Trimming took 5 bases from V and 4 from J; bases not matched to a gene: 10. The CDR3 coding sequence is TGTGCCAGCAGTCCCCCAACGACAGGGTTCACTGAAGCTTTCTTT. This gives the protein CASSPPTTGFTEAFF.

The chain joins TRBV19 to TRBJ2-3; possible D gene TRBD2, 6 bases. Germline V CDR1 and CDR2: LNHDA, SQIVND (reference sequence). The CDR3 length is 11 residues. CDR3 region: CAGGEGDTQYF. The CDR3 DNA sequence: TGTGCGGGCGGGGAAGGGGATACGCAGTATTTT.

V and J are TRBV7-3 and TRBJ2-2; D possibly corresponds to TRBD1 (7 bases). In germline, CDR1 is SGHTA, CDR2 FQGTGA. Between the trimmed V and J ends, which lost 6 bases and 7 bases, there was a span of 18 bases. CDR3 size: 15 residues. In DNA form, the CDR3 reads TGTGCCAGCAGTCCCGGAGGGGGCGCGAGCGGGGAGCTGTTTTTT. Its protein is CASSPGGGASGELFF.